The clone carrying this TCR beta chain has at least ten counts. As yet, its antigen is unknown. Building of the TCR beta libraries involved iRepertoire HTBI primers and Arm-PCR of CDR3 regions. Using its own MiXCR run on the multiplex PCR reads, TCRdb lists one record per CDR3 protein. The sample holds around 480,000 distinct CDR3 sequences, about 16% seen once. Germline V gives CDR1 MNHEY, CDR2 SMNVEV (reference sequence). V gave up 6 bases and J gave up 1 base; unmatched junction bases: 3. This CDR3 comprises 14 residues. Time point reported: newly diagnosed GD, antithyroid drugs for less than 3 months. The TCR library was prepared using RNA isolated from PBMCs. American Thyroid Association guidelines served as the basis for diagnosing Graves' disease. These data come from a study of regulatory T cells in long-lasting Graves disease. Study-level results: Under persistent disease, TRBV28, TRBJ1-2 and TRBJ2-5 were used preferentially.

This sample was shared with a second study, whose subject was T cells in Graves' hyperthyroidism and ophthalmopathy. That report adds: Blood held most thyroid clonotypes expanded above 0.001 frequency. Using 13 V-J features, a model discriminated ophthalmopathy from stable hyperthyroidism.

This TCR came from a man aged 40-55 years with Graves disease. The sample was peripheral blood mononuclear cells (PBMCs), taken at new diagnosis, from a patient treated with antithyroid drugs. V usage is TRBV27 and J usage is TRBJ2-4, with TRBD1 matching over 7 bases. The CDR3 DNA reads TGTGCCAGCAGGACGACAGGGGCCAAAAACATTCAGTACTTC. Translation gives CASRTTGAKNIQYF.